Listed below are T cell receptor beta chains from one sample, sequenced in a study of spatial heterogeneity in lung cancer. TCRdb processed the 5' RACE reads anew with MiXCR; each CDR3 protein has one entry. The data contain around 25,000 distinct CDR3 sequences, about 5.2% of them singletons. This sample comprised PBMCs, obtained at follow-up. The receptors here all came from a female donor with early-stage non-small cell lung cancer. Both conserved end residues are part of each CDR3. D genes are given only for firm matches. Expanded clones get a size class; other rows say once, few or many, or leave the size out.

V gene	J gene	D gene	clone size	CDR3 protein	CDR3 DNA
TRBV28	TRBJ2-7	NA	many	CASSLADEQYF	TGTGCCAGCAGTTTGGCGGACGAGCAGTACTTC
TRBV2	TRBJ2-1	NA	many	CASSGGASEQFF	TGTGCCAGCAGCGGTGGCGCAAGTGAGCAGTTCTTC
TRBV7-6	TRBJ1-4	TRBD1	NA	CASSLEGAKNEKLFF	TGTGCCAGCAGCTTAGAGGGGGCGAAAAATGAAAAACTGTTTTTT
TRBV7-2	TRBJ1-3	NA	few	CASSLGAGNTIYF	TGTGCCAGCAGCTTAGGGGCTGGAAACACCATATATTTT
TRBV6-1	TRBJ1-1	NA	many	CASSEPRNTEAFF	TGTGCCAGCAGTGAACCGCGAAACACTGAAGCTTTCTTT
TRBV28	TRBJ1-2	NA	many	CASSLSGGDYGYTF	TGTGCCAGCAGTTTATCCGGGGGGGACTATGGCTACACCTTC
TRBV19	TRBJ2-1	NA	many	CASSLQKTPYNEQFF	TGTGCCAGTAGTCTACAGAAGACCCCCTACAATGAGCAGTTCTTC
TRBV5-1	TRBJ2-3	NA	many	CASSLGLASDTQYF	TGCGCCAGCAGCTTAGGGCTAGCGTCAGATACGCAGTATTTT
TRBV7-9	TRBJ1-2	NA	NA	CASSPAGILAGGYTF	TGTGCCAGCAGCCCCGCCGGGATTCTGGCGGGCGGCTACACCTTC
TRBV29-1	TRBJ2-1	NA	few	CSVDLGRNPWNEQFF	TGCAGCGTGGACCTTGGTAGGAATCCCTGGAATGAGCAGTTCTTC
TRBV20-1	TRBJ2-5	TRBD1	many	CSARDGSPSGGETQYF	TGCAGTGCTAGAGATGGATCCCCTTCAGGGGGAGAGACCCAGTACTTC
TRBV6-2/TRBV6-3	TRBJ1-1	TRBD1	few	CASSLRTGWMNTEAFF	TGTGCCAGCAGTCTTAGGACAGGGTGGATGAACACTGAAGCTTTCTTT
TRBV12-3/TRBV12-4	TRBJ2-2	NA	many	CASSFAGTTNTGELFF	TGTGCCAGCAGTTTCGCCGGGACAACGAACACCGGGGAGCTGTTTTTT
TRBV6-6	TRBJ2-3	TRBD2	many	CASSYSLGGRVFEDTQYF	TGTGCCAGCAGTTACTCGTTAGGCGGGAGAGTTTTTGAAGATACGCAGTATTTT
TRBV2	TRBJ2-1	NA	many	CASSEAPSGRVF	TGTGCCAGCAGTGAAGCGCCCAGCGGTAGGGTCTTC
TRBV28	TRBJ1-2	NA	many	CASSPTLTGSYGYTF	TGTGCCAGCAGTCCCACCCTCACAGGGTCCTATGGCTACACCTTC
TRBV6-5	TRBJ2-7	TRBD2	many	CASRDGGATQYF	TGTGCCAGCAGAGACGGGGGGGCGACGCAGTACTTC
TRBV6-2/TRBV6-3	TRBJ2-3	NA	few	CASTEDGTDTQYF	TGTGCCAGCACCGAGGACGGCACAGATACGCAGTATTTT
TRBV20-1	TRBJ2-1	NA	many	CSARDSGPRGSYNEQFF	TGCAGTGCTAGAGATTCCGGCCCTAGGGGCTCCTACAATGAGCAGTTCTTC
TRBV28	TRBJ2-6	NA	many	CASSSPTGANVLTF	TGTGCCAGCAGTTCCCCGACTGGGGCCAACGTCCTGACTTTC
TRBV12-3/TRBV12-4	TRBJ2-1	TRBD2	few	CASRLAGAYYNEQFF	TGTGCCAGCAGGTTAGCGGGAGCTTATTACAATGAGCAGTTCTTC
TRBV5-1	TRBJ2-2	TRBD2	many	CASSLDGTSGSFRTGELFF	TGCGCCAGCAGCTTGGACGGGACTAGCGGGAGCTTTCGTACCGGGGAGCTGTTTTTT
TRBV6-2/TRBV6-3	TRBJ1-5	NA	few	CASSADRRGGQPQHF	TGTGCCAGCAGCGCTGACAGGCGGGGAGGTCAGCCCCAGCATTTT
TRBV28	TRBJ2-7	TRBD1	few	CASSLLGTGGGYEQYF	TGTGCCAGCAGTTTATTAGGGACAGGGGGTGGCTACGAGCAGTACTTC
TRBV19	TRBJ1-2	NA	NA	CASSIALGQRNGYTF	TGTGCCAGTAGTATAGCCCTCGGGCAGCGAAATGGCTACACCTTC
TRBV29-1	TRBJ2-1	TRBD2	many	CSVSRRASGFRNEQFF	TGCAGCGTTTCAAGACGGGCTAGCGGATTCCGGAATGAGCAGTTCTTC
TRBV7-2	TRBJ2-3	TRBD2	many	CASSTSGGAGFAQYF	TGTGCCAGCAGCACTAGCGGGGGGGCCGGTTTTGCGCAGTATTTT
TRBV20-1	TRBJ2-1	TRBD1	many	CSARQGAAENEQFF	TGCAGTGCTAGACAGGGGGCGGCGGAAAATGAGCAGTTCTTC
TRBV28	TRBJ1-1	NA	many	CASSFLSRRHTEAFF	TGTGCCAGCAGTTTTCTCAGCAGGCGGCACACTGAAGCTTTCTTT
TRBV29-1	TRBJ2-7	TRBD1	medium-sized	CSVAQGAGEQYF	TGCAGCGTTGCCCAGGGGGCGGGGGAGCAGTACTTC
TRBV9	TRBJ1-2	NA	many	CASSPHEWGGNYGYTF	TGTGCCAGCAGCCCCCATGAGTGGGGCGGGAACTATGGCTACACCTTC
TRBV7-3	TRBJ2-1	NA	many	CASSQTTLNDEQFF	TGTGCCAGCAGCCAGACTACCCTGAACGATGAGCAGTTCTTC
TRBV6-2/TRBV6-3	TRBJ1-1	NA	few	CASSYKAGATEAFF	TGTGCCAGCAGTTACAAGGCAGGGGCCACTGAAGCTTTCTTT
TRBV20-1	TRBJ2-5	NA	many	CSASKGGGQETQYF	TGCAGTGCTAGTAAGGGGGGCGGCCAAGAGACCCAGTACTTC
TRBV7-2	TRBJ2-1	NA	many	CASRPSGSSEQFF	TGTGCCAGCAGACCCTCGGGTTCTTCTGAGCAGTTCTTC
TRBV28	TRBJ2-7	NA	many	CASRGGYEQYF	TGTGCCAGCAGGGGTGGTTACGAGCAGTACTTC
TRBV5-4	TRBJ1-1	TRBD1	many	CASSLGDRAPGAFF	TGTGCCAGCAGCTTGGGAGACAGGGCCCCTGGAGCTTTCTTT
TRBV7-2	TRBJ2-3	TRBD2	many	CASSLGLAGGYNTDTQYF	TGTGCCAGCAGCTTAGGACTAGCGGGGGGATATAACACAGATACGCAGTATTTT
TRBV7-2	TRBJ2-1	NA	many	CASSTRQVYNEQFF	TGTGCCAGCAGCACCAGACAGGTCTACAATGAGCAGTTCTTC
TRBV21-1	TRBJ2-3	NA	many	CASSKVLAGAPDTQYF	TGTGCCAGCAGCAAAGTTCTAGCGGGAGCCCCAGATACGCAGTATTTT